The sequence of this T cell receptor beta chain was determined in a study of T cells expressing NK-cell markers. Each CDR3 protein gets one entry in TCRdb, which reprocessed the 5' RACE reads and gives no DNA. The sample has 140,000 or so distinct CDR3 sequences. CDR3 length: 15 amino acids. As regards this clonotype: Its specificity is not known.

Study conclusions and caveats: The CD3+CD56-NKG2C+ fraction of a few donors was also led by these clonotypes.

The V gene is TRBV12-3 or TRBV12-4, the J gene TRBJ2-1; the D gene TCRdb calls, TRBD1, cannot be checked with no DNA. The TCR was taken from a man between 18 and 35 years old in good health. The sample taken for sequencing was blood T cells: a sorted CD56 or NKG2C T cell subset, CD4+ or CD8+ T cells, or bulk PBMC T cells (not recorded which). CDR3: CASSHPGAIYNEQFF.